This T cell receptor (beta chain) is drawn from a study of tumour-infiltrating T cells in Burkitt lymphoma. Only in-frame clones appear in the TCRdb table, and some are missing; sequencing was by immunoSEQ multiplex PCR. This sample has around 790 clones, with roughly half found just once. Germline V gene lookup returns CDR1 SGHDT and CDR2 YYEEEE. The CDR3 contains 13 residues. The V end was cut by 2 bases, the J end by 8 bases, with 13 bases between. The V call is TRBV5-6, the J call TRBJ1-2; D is unresolved. This clonotype was obtained from a human donor with Burkitt lymphoma. Sequences were obtained from tumor tissue. CDR3 nucleotides: TGTGCCAGCAGCTTACTTCTGGTGGGAGGCTACACCTTC. Its translation is CASSLLLVGGYTF.